This is a list of T cell receptor beta chains from one sample in a study of CD8+CD57+ T cells in acquired aplastic anemia. TCRdb itself ran the reads through MiXCR, one entry per CDR3 protein. The data hold some 180,000 distinct CDR3 sequences, with roughly three fifths observed a single time. Sequences were obtained from sorted CD4+, CD8+, or CD8+CD57+ T cells (not recorded which) from PBMCs. The source of these receptors is a human donor with aplastic anemia. The CDR3 runs from the conserved cysteine through the conserved F or W. The D gene is left open where the match is weak. Expanded clones get a size class; other rows say once, few or many, or leave the size out.

>13|few|TRBJ2-7|TRBV13|-
CASSLTGSHEQYF
TGTGCCAGCAGCTTAACAGGGAGCCACGAGCAGTACTTC
>15|once|TRBJ2-1|TRBV29-1|TRBD1
CSVEGQARAYNEQFF
TGCAGCGTTGAGGGACAGGCTCGAGCCTACAATGAGCAGTTCTTC
>13|many|TRBJ1-2|TRBV10-3|-
CAISVGQYYGYTF
TGTGCCATCAGTGTAGGACAGTACTATGGCTACACCTTC
>12|once|TRBJ2-7|TRBV20-1|-
CSARATVYEQYF
TGCAGTGCCCGGGCTACGGTCTACGAGCAGTACTTC
>13|many|TRBJ1-2|TRBV6-1|-
CASSETGKGGYTF
TGTGCCAGCAGTGAAACAGGGAAAGGTGGCTACACCTTC
>14|many|TRBJ2-4|TRBV7-9|TRBD2
CASSLDFGGNIQYF
TGTGCCAGCAGCCTAGACTTCGGGGGGAACATTCAGTACTTC
>16|-|TRBJ2-6|TRBV28|TRBD2
CASSPSGRSGANVLTF
TGTGCCAGCAGTCCTAGCGGGAGATCTGGGGCCAACGTCCTGACTTTC
>14|-|TRBJ1-2|TRBV7-9|-
CASSLAARDYGYTF
TGTGCCAGCAGCTTAGCAGCACGGGACTATGGCTACACCTTC
>11|-|TRBJ1-1|TRBV19|-
CASSRQSEAFF
TGTGCCAGTAGCCGCCAGAGTGAAGCTTTCTTT
>18|-|TRBJ2-7|TRBV7-6|TRBD2
CASSSAVDSGRGSGEQYF
TGTGCCAGCAGCTCAGCGGTCGATAGCGGGAGGGGTTCGGGGGAGCAGTACTTC
>14|few|TRBJ1-5|TRBV2|TRBD1
CASRPQGSNQPQHF
TGTGCCAGCAGGCCACAGGGGAGTAATCAGCCCCAGCATTTT
>13|-|TRBJ2-5|TRBV4-2|-
CASSQPPGESQYF
TGTGCCAGCAGCCAACCCCCGGGAGAATCGCAGTACTTC